This TCR beta chain was identified in a study of blood T cells in healthy people across ages. Peripheral blood was drawn, ten milliliters per donor. This clonotype was seen more than once but under ten times. PCR was performed a second time for about 6 to 12 cycles using a sample-barcoded 5' primer and a J-beta primer mix. MiXCR was run by TCRdb on the 5' RACE reads, yielding one entry per CDR3 protein. The table has fewer than 1,000,000 distinct CDR3 sequences, about 42% seen once. This receptor was identified in a man in his sixties in good health. Input material: blood.

The CDR3 here is CASSYSSRARNEKLFF. The CDR3 bases are TGTGCCAGCAGTTACTCGTCGCGGGCACGGAATGAAAAACTGTTTTTT. The chain joins TRBV6-2 or TRBV6-3 to TRBJ1-4, with unresolved D. Trimming took off 0 bases at V and 5 bases at J, with 13 bases between the two ends. Germline CDR1 reads MNHEY; CDR2 reads SVGEGT. This CDR3 comprises 16 residues.